Each of the 24 T cell receptor beta chains below was sequenced from the same sample in a study of OX40 agonist ivuxolimab in advanced cancers. TCRdb keeps only in-frame clones here, not all; method: immunoSEQ multiplex PCR. The sample contains about 70,000 clones, 88% of which appear only once. The sample consisted of CD4+ or CD8+ T cells sorted from blood, taken in a trial of the OX40 agonist ivuxolimab. Every receptor here comes from an adult with an advanced solid tumor such as melanoma, head and neck, liver or kidney cancer.

This chain uses TRBV6-5 with TRBJ2-7; D is possibly TRBD1 or TRBD2 (5 bases each). The germline gives CDR1 MNHEY, CDR2 SVGAGI. The CDR3 runs 13 residues. The V gene lost 10 bases and the J gene lost 2 bases, with 15 bases spanning the gap. CDR3 region: CATQHGAPYEQYF. CDR3 DNA: TGTGCCACACAACACGGGGCCCCCTACGAGCAGTACTTC.

The chain employs TRBV4-3 and TRBJ2-3; D is undetermined. Between the trimmed V and J ends, which lost 0 bases and 5 bases, there was a span of 21 bases. This CDR3 comprises 18 residues. Germline V gene lookup returns CDR1 LGHNA and CDR2 YSLEER. This CDR3 reads CASSQERARSGVVDTQYF. The CDR3 DNA sequence: TGCGCCAGCAGCCAAGAGAGAGCGAGGTCTGGGGTGGTAGATACGCAGTATTTT.

The CDR3 DNA follows: TGTGCCAGCAGTGAATCCGGGATGCCGGAGACCCAGTACTTC. Its protein product is CASSESGMPETQYF. V is TRBV6-1 and J is TRBJ2-5; tentatively, D is TRBD2 (5 bases). The CDR3 sequence is 14 residues long. CDR1 and CDR2 from the germline V gene are MNHNS and SASEGT. V dropped 2 bases and J dropped 5 bases, with 12 bases sitting between them.

The chain links TRBV7-2 to TRBJ2-4; D perhaps matches TRBD1 (5 bases). Trimming cost V 8 bases and J 7 bases, with 18 bases left between them. This CDR3 has 14 amino acids. CDR1 is SGHTA, CDR2 FQGNSA, per germline. The CDR3 bases are TGTGCCAGCGGGGCCAGCCGAATGTCGAACATTCAGTACTTC. Translated, it gives CASGASRMSNIQYF. The full variable domain, completed using reference TRBV7-2 and TRBJ2-4, is GAGVSQSPSNKVTEKGKDVELRCDPISGHTALYWYRQSLGQGLEFLIYFQGNSAPDKSGLPSDRFSAERTGGSVSTLTIQRTQQEDSAVYLCASGASRMSNIQYFGAGTRLSVL.

The chain couples TRBV4-3 to TRBJ2-2; TRBD2 might be the D (5 bases). With 1 base removed from V and 5 bases from J, the gap between germline ends came to 14 bases. The CDR3 consists of 16 residues. CDR1 is LGHNA, CDR2 YSLEER, per germline. The CDR3 DNA reads TGCGCCAGCAGCCAAGGCGGGTTCTGGGATACCGGGGAGCTGTTTTTT. Translated, it gives CASSQGGFWDTGELFF.

The rearrangement links TRBV11-1 to TRBJ2-3; a weak D match, TRBD2 (6 bases). The CDR3 sequence is 14 residues long. Trimming left V 5 bases short and J 2 bases short, with 11 bases between. Germline V gives CDR1 SGHAT, CDR2 FQDESV (reference sequence). The DNA of the CDR3 is TGTGCCAGCAGCCGTCGGGACTCCACAGATACGCAGTATTTT. Protein product: CASSRRDSTDTQYF.

The chain is built from TRBV11-2 and TRBJ1-2, with D unclear. Per the germline V gene, CDR1 is SGHAT and CDR2 is FQNNGV. V gave up 0 bases and J gave up 7 bases, with 15 bases separating them. The CDR3 contains 15 residues. The CDR3, as DNA: TGTGCCAGCAGCTTAGACAGTACGGGGAAGGGTGGCTACACCTTC. This gives the protein CASSLDSTGKGGYTF.

This clone was seen just once. This chain links TRBV20-1 with TRBJ2-3; D might be TRBD2 (6 bases). The V gene lost 5 bases and the J gene lost 3 bases, with 6 bases spanning the gap. There are 11 residues in the CDR3. Germline assignment: CDR1 DFQATT and CDR2 SNEGSKA (reference sequence). The CDR3 DNA reads TGCAGTGCTGGGGGGACAGATACGCAGTATTTT. It codes for CSAGGTDTQYF.

The chain joins TRBV7-3 to TRBJ2-1, with TRBD2 matching over 7 bases. The germline CDR1 and CDR2 sequences are SGHTA and FQGTGA. Unmatched junction bases numbered 2, after V lost 0 bases and J lost 0 bases. The CDR3 has 16 amino acids. The CDR3 loop is CASSLTGGSSYNEQFF. In DNA form, the CDR3 reads TGTGCCAGCAGCTTAACGGGCGGGAGCTCCTACAATGAGCAGTTCTTC.

V usage is TRBV2 and J usage is TRBJ1-1; maybe TRBD1 (6 bases). This CDR3 spans 16 amino acids. V shed 0 bases and J shed 5 bases, with 16 bases lying between them. The V gene's germline CDR1 is SNHLY and CDR2 FYNNEI. The CDR3 nucleotides are TGTGCCAGCAGTGAAGCTCAGGGGTTCAGAGGGACTGAAGCTTTCTTT. Amino acid sequence: CASSEAQGFRGTEAFF.

This chain links TRBV4-1 with TRBJ1-2; D unclear. Trimming left V 1 base short and J 4 bases short, with 7 bases between. In germline, CDR1 is MGHRA, CDR2 YSYEKL. This CDR3 comprises 13 residues. The CDR3 DNA sequence: TGCGCCAGCAGCCAAGCTCTGGGCTATGGCTACACCTTC. Amino acids: CASSQALGYGYTF.

V and J are TRBV4-1 and TRBJ2-5; no firm D call. Trimming removed 4 bases at V and 0 bases at J, with 18 bases between. The CDR3 runs 17 residues. Per germline, CDR1 MGHRA and CDR2 YSYEKL. Here the CDR3 DNA reads TGCGCCAGCAGCCCCCCCCGACTTCTAGGGTACCAAGAGACCCAGTACTTC. Protein sequence: CASSPPRLLGYQETQYF.

J is TRBJ2-7 and V is TRBV18, with TRBD2 identical over 7 bases. Trimming cost V 3 bases and J 7 bases; bases outside gene matches: 3. From germline, CDR1 is KGHSH and CDR2 LQKENI. This CDR3 is built from 12 residues. The CDR3 DNA sequence: TGTGCCAGCTCACCGACTAGCACAGAGCAGTACTTC. Its protein is CASSPTSTEQYF.

The chain recombines TRBV7-2 with TRBJ1-5; D not resolved. V was clipped by 6 bases and J by 5 bases, with 11 bases between them. This CDR3 has 13 residues. CDR1 and CDR2 (germline): SGHTA, FQGNSA. The CDR3 loop is CASSQDRDQPQHF. In DNA form, the CDR3 reads TGTGCCAGCAGTCAAGACCGTGATCAGCCCCAGCATTTT.

V usage is TRBV19 and J usage is TRBJ1-1, with D uncertain. Trimming stripped 3 bases from V and 1 base from J, with 6 bases between. The CDR3 has 13 amino acids. Germline loops: CDR1 LNHDA, CDR2 SQIVND (reference sequence). CDR3 bases: TGTGCCAGTAGTATGTCGGGGAACACTGAAGCTTTCTTT. Translated, it gives CASSMSGNTEAFF. Full variable domain (rest looked up from reference TRBV19 and TRBJ1-1): DGGITQSPKYLFRKEGQNVTLSCEQNLNHDAMYWYRQDPGQGLRLIYYSQIVNDFQKGDIAEGYSVSREKKESFPLTVTSAQKNPTAFYLCASSMSGNTEAFFGQGTRLTVV.

CDR3 DNA: TGTGCCAGCAGCGCCTCCGGACGAGTCAATGAGCAGTTCTTC. Translation gives CASSASGRVNEQFF. This sequence joins TRBV7-3 and TRBJ2-1; no reliable D call. In germline, CDR1 is SGHTA, CDR2 FQGTGA. CDR3 length equals 14 residues. The ends were cut back, 5 bases at V and 6 bases at J, with 14 bases in the middle. Filled out from reference TRBV7-3 and TRBJ2-1, the complete variable domain reads GAGVSQTPSNKVTEKGKYVELRCDPISGHTALYWYRQSLGQGPEFLIYFQGTGAADDSGLPNDRFFAVRPEGSVSTLKIQRTERGDSAVYLCASSASGRVNEQFFGPGTRLTVL.

This chain joins TRBV25-1 and TRBJ2-1; TRBD2 aligns across 12 bases. Germline trimming cut 5 bases from V and 4 bases from J; bases unmatched to any gene: 9. CDR1 is MGHDK and CDR2 is SYGVNS in the germline V gene. The CDR3 covers 17 residues. CDR3 sequence: CASSPNLGTSGYNEQFF. As DNA, the CDR3 is TGTGCCAGCAGTCCGAATCTGGGGACTAGCGGGTACAATGAGCAGTTCTTC.

The V gene is TRBV11-3, the J gene TRBJ2-1; TRBD2 might be the D (5 bases). The CDR3 consists of 18 residues. From germline, CDR1 is SGHNT and CDR2 YENEEA. V was cut by 0 bases and J by 3 bases, with 18 bases left in between. CDR3 DNA: TGTGCCAGCAGCTTAGATCAAAGCGGATCCTACGGCTACAATGAGCAGTTCTTC. Its protein is CASSLDQSGSYGYNEQFF. Looking up the rest from reference TRBV11-3 and TRBJ2-1 gives the full variable domain: EAGVVQSPRYKIIEKKQPVAFWCNPISGHNTLYWYLQNLGQGPELLIRYENEEAVDDSQLPKDRFSAERLKGVDSTLKIQPAELGDSAVYLCASSLDQSGSYGYNEQFFGPGTRLTVL.

This clone appeared a single time. The J gene is TRBJ2-1, the V gene TRBV28, with D uncertain. V was cut by 6 bases and J by 6 bases, with 12 bases left in between. This CDR3 has 13 residues. Per germline, CDR1 MDHEN and CDR2 SYDVKM. The DNA of the CDR3 is TGTGCCAGCAGCTTCCAGCCATTCAATGAGCAGTTCTTC. Encoded protein: CASSFQPFNEQFF.

The V and J genes are TRBV5-5 and TRBJ1-5; the D gene is possibly TRBD1 (5 bases). The CDR3 totals 17 residues. CDR1 is SGHKS and CDR2 is YYEKEE in the germline V gene (reference sequence). Trimming took 0 bases from V and 0 from J, leaving 13 bases between them. CDR3 DNA: TGTGCCAGCAGCTTGGGTGACAGCGGGAATAGCAATCAGCCCCAGCATTTT. This gives the protein CASSLGDSGNSNQPQHF. Supplemented by reference TRBV5-5 and TRBJ1-5, the full variable domain reads DAGVTQSPTHLIKTRGQQVTLRCSPISGHKSVSWYQQVLGQGPQFIFQYYEKEERGRGNFPDRFSARQFPNYSSELNVNALLLGDSALYLCASSLGDSGNSNQPQHFGDGTRLSIL.

The rearrangement links TRBV6-5 to TRBJ2-3; a possible D gene is TRBD2 (6 bases). Germline V gives CDR1 MNHEY, CDR2 SVGAGI. The CDR3 has 14 residues. V was trimmed by 0 bases and J by 8 bases, leaving 12 bases between them. For the CDR3, the DNA is TGTGCCAGCAGTTACTCAGGGAGGTTCGGTACGCAGTATTTT. This sequence encodes CASSYSGRFGTQYF.

The chain joins TRBV11-2 to TRBJ2-1; 7 bases fit TRBD2. The length of the CDR3 is 16 residues. J gave up 4 bases and V 1 base, and 7 bases lay outside the gene matches. In germline, CDR1 is SGHAT, CDR2 FQNNGV. The CDR3 reads CASSLVGGGTYNEQFF. The CDR3 DNA reads as TGTGCCAGCAGCTTAGTTGGCGGGGGAACGTACAATGAGCAGTTCTTC.

The chain joins TRBV28 to TRBJ2-7; TRBD2 is a possible D gene (6 bases). The CDR3 contains 15 residues. V was clipped by 6 bases and J by 6 bases, with 21 bases between them. Germline-derived CDR1 and CDR2 are MDHEN and SYDVKM. CDR3 DNA sequence: TGTGCCAGCAGCACTCCCGCAGGGCAGGGAGGCGAGCAGTACTTC. Translated: CASSTPAGQGGEQYF.

This sequence joins TRBV30 and TRBJ2-7; 9 nucleotides match TRBD2. Trimming cost V 2 bases and J 7 bases; bases outside gene matches: 3. Germline lookup yields CDR1 GTSNPN and CDR2 SVGIG (reference sequence). This CDR3 is built from 12 residues. The CDR3 coding sequence is TGTGCCTGGAGTCGAAGCGGGAGGGAGCAGTACTTC. This sequence encodes CAWSRSGREQYF.